The clone carrying this T cell receptor (beta chain) was picked up many times. Its target is not known. MiXCR, run by TCRdb on the 5' RACE reads, gives a single entry per CDR3 protein. This sample has some 500,000 distinct CDR3 sequences, with 13% to 15% found just once. The entry originates in a study of identical twins. This CDR3 has 14 amino acids. J gave up 4 bases and V 4 bases, and 3 bases lay outside the gene matches. Overall study results and limits: Compared with unrelated sharing, twin-shared out-of-frame alpha sequences had more low-probability sequences.

These same data were also listed under a study on yellow fever vaccine responses in identical twins.

The V and J genes are TRBV12-3 or TRBV12-4 and TRBJ2-3; 9 bases are a match to TRBD2. The TCR originated in a woman aged 18-29 years in good health. Source material: CD4+ T cells sorted from blood. CDR3 residues: CASSSAGGADTQYF. DNA of the CDR3: TGTGCCAGCAGTTCTGCGGGAGGGGCAGATACGCAGTATTTT.